The 19 T cell receptor beta chains below come from one sample, sequenced in a study of T cells in Graves' hyperthyroidism and ophthalmopathy. RNA transcripts gave rise to amplified TCR beta CDR3 regions. Primed by the HTBI set, a first-round RT-PCR was run on the TCR CDR3. TCRdb analysed the multiplex PCR reads with MiXCR anew, one entry per CDR3 protein. The table records around 600,000 distinct CDR3 sequences, about a sixth of them present only once. The source material was blood. Source of these receptors: a woman aged 25-40 years with Graves' hyperthyroidism.

This clonotype showed up many times. The chain combines TRBV6-1 with TRBJ1-1, with 7 positions matching TRBD1. V trimming: 3 bases; J trimming: 3 bases; junction bases outside the gene matches: 7. The CDR3 is 15 amino acids. Germline-derived CDR1 and CDR2 are MNHNS and SASEGT. As DNA, the CDR3 is TGTGCCAGCAGTGATACGACAGGGTCGGACACTGAAGCTTTCTTT. Its translation is CASSDTTGSDTEAFF.

This clonotype came up many times. The chain couples TRBV28 to TRBJ2-7; 7 bases map to TRBD2. This CDR3 is built from 14 residues. Germline values: CDR1 MDHEN, CDR2 SYDVKM. After removal of 5 bases from V and 3 bases from J, the junction contained 7 bases not matched to a gene. The CDR3 DNA reads as TGTGCCAGCAGTCCTGATTGGGACTACTACGAGCAGTACTTC. Translated: CASSPDWDYYEQYF.

This clonotype came up many times. This chain uses TRBV25-1 with TRBJ2-2; 8 bases line up with TRBD1. This CDR3 has 15 amino acids. V lost 1 base to trimming and J lost 3 bases; unmatched junction nucleotides: 1. Germline CDR1 is MGHDK and CDR2 is SYGVNS. The CDR3 nucleotides are TGTGCCAGCAGTGAATCGGACAGGGACACCGGGGAGCTGTTTTTT. This gives the protein CASSESDRDTGELFF. The whole variable domain, filled in from reference TRBV25-1 and TRBJ2-2, reads EADIYQTPRYLVIGTGKKITLECSQTMGHDKMYWYQQDPGMELHLIHYSYGVNSTEKGDLSSESTVSRIRTEHFPLTLESARPSHTSQYLCASSESDRDTGELFFGEGSRLTVL.

In its sample, this clonotype was seen a few times. V is TRBV12-3 or TRBV12-4 and J is TRBJ2-2, with D hard to call. There are 16 residues in the CDR3. V was clipped by 7 bases and J by 4 bases, with 19 bases between them. The CDR3 bases are TGTGCCAGCATAGTCAGAGCCTCCCCCCCCACCGGGGAGCTGTTTTTT. This gives the protein CASIVRASPPTGELFF.

This clonotype came up many times. The chain combines TRBV12-3 or TRBV12-4 with TRBJ1-5; D ambiguous. V was clipped by 9 bases and J by 0 bases, with 12 bases between them. The CDR3 runs 14 residues. DNA for the CDR3: TGTGCCAGTACGGCAGGAGATAGCAATCAGCCCCAGCATTTT. Protein product: CASTAGDSNQPQHF.

This clonotype was seen only a few times. The gene calls are TRBV19 and TRBJ1-6, with 8 bases fitting TRBD1. Per the germline V gene, CDR1 is LNHDA and CDR2 is SQIVND (reference sequence). The CDR3 is 15 amino acids. V was clipped by 5 bases and J by 9 bases; unmatched bases: 9. The DNA of the CDR3 is TGTGCCAGTAGTCCCGGGACAGGTTTCATTTCACCCCTCCACTTT. This sequence encodes CASSPGTGFISPLHF. Based on the CDR3 plus reference TRBV19 and TRBJ1-6, the full variable domain is DGGITQSPKYLFRKEGQNVTLSCEQNLNHDAMYWYRQDPGQGLRLIYYSQIVNDFQKGDIAEGYSVSREKKESFPLTVTSAQKNPTAFYLCASSPGTGFISPLHFGNGTRLTVT.

Ten or more counts support this clonotype. The V call is TRBV12-3 or TRBV12-4, the J call TRBJ1-1, with D unresolved. Trimming took off 4 bases at V and 2 bases at J, with 8 bases between the two ends. The CDR3 runs 13 residues. For the CDR3, the DNA is TGTGCCAGCAGTTCCCGAAGTAACACTGAAGCTTTCTTT. This encodes CASSSRSNTEAFF.

This clonotype was observed a few times. The chain uses TRBV20-1 and TRBJ2-1, with 15 nucleotides matching TRBD2. V lost 1 base, J lost 1 base, and 2 bases stayed unmatched. The CDR3 has 17 residues. Germline CDR1 DFQATT, CDR2 SNEGSKA (reference sequence). In DNA form, the CDR3 reads TGCAGTGCTAGAGGGACTAGCGGGAGGGGATCCTACAATGAGCAGTTCTTC. It is translated as CSARGTSGRGSYNEQFF.

The rearrangement joins TRBV20-1 to TRBJ2-3; D unclear. Trimming removed 6 bases from V and 1 base from J, with 14 bases in between. CDR3 length: 14 amino acids. Germline V gene data show CDR1 as DFQATT and CDR2 as SNEGSKA (reference sequence). CDR3 residues: CSAPDRYGTDTQYF. The DNA for the CDR3 is TGCAGTGCCCCGGATAGATATGGCACAGATACGCAGTATTTT.

This clonotype occurred many times. The gene calls are TRBV20-1 and TRBJ2-5, with TRBD1 identical over 12 bases. This CDR3 is 15 amino acids long. Germline assignment: CDR1 DFQATT and CDR2 SNEGSKA (reference sequence). The V and J ends lost 2 bases and 4 bases, in that order; junction bases with no gene match: 5. Here the CDR3 reads CSARSGTGGAETQYF. CDR3 in DNA: TGCAGTGCTAGATCCGGGACAGGGGGCGCAGAGACCCAGTACTTC.

V usage is TRBV7-9 and J usage is TRBJ1-1, with D maybe TRBD1 (5 bases). The CDR3 is made up of 16 amino acids. V dropped 5 bases and J dropped 0 bases, with 16 bases sitting between them. Germline V gives CDR1 SEHNR, CDR2 FQNEAQ (reference sequence). The CDR3 DNA is TGTGCCAGCAGCCAGCGCGGGGCCGGGATGAACACTGAAGCTTTCTTT. This translates into CASSQRGAGMNTEAFF. The complete variable domain, with remaining parts taken from reference TRBV7-9 and TRBJ1-1, reads DTGVSQNPRHKITKRGQNVTFRCDPISEHNRLYWYRQTLGQGPEFLTYFQNEAQLEKSRLLSDRFSAERPKGSFSTLEIQRTEQGDSAMYLCASSQRGAGMNTEAFFGQGTRLTVV.

This clonotype appeared many times. The chain carries TRBV12-3 or TRBV12-4 and TRBJ2-5, with TRBD2 identical over 8 bases. The CDR3 contains 16 residues. The junction had 14 bases not matched to a gene; V was cut back by 7 bases and J by 4 bases. As DNA, the CDR3 is TGTGCCAGCAACCCCCGGGGGGGAGGGGCATCAGAGACCCAGTACTTC. This encodes CASNPRGGGASETQYF.

This clonotype appeared many times. The rearrangement joins TRBV28 to TRBJ2-7; the D gene could be TRBD1 or TRBD2 (5 bases each). The ends were cut back, 2 bases at V and 0 bases at J, with 20 bases in the middle. Germline CDR1 and CDR2: MDHEN and SYDVKM. This CDR3 is 18 amino acids long. CDR3 sequence (DNA): TGTGCCAGCAGTTTAATTCTACGAGGGACGGGAAGCTCCTACGAGCAGTACTTC. Translated, it gives CASSLILRGTGSSYEQYF. Looking up the rest from reference TRBV28 and TRBJ2-7 gives the full variable domain: DVKVTQSSRYLVKRTGEKVFLECVQDMDHENMFWYRQDPGLGLRLIYFSYDVKMKEKGDIPEGYSVSREKKERFSLILESASTNQTSMYLCASSLILRGTGSSYEQYFGPGTRLTVT.

The CDR3 sequence is CASSVGVAEYYEQYF. CDR3 in DNA: TGTGCCAGCAGCGTAGGGGTAGCGGAGTACTACGAGCAGTACTTC. The rearrangement links TRBV9 to TRBJ2-7; tentatively, D is TRBD2 (6 bases). Germline CDR1 reads SGDLS; CDR2 reads YYNGEE. The length of the CDR3 is 15 residues. V was trimmed by 0 bases and J by 3 bases, leaving 13 bases between them.

This clonotype was seen repeatedly, ten times or more. The chain links TRBV7-2 to TRBJ2-7; TRBD1 agrees at 11 bases. The CDR3 spans 16 residues. The germline V gene has CDR1 SGHTA and CDR2 FQGNSA. Germline trimming cut 5 bases from V and 3 bases from J; bases unmatched to any gene: 9. The CDR3 DNA sequence: TGTGCCAGCAGCCCGGGACAGGGGGAAATCAACTACGAGCAGTACTTC. Amino acids: CASSPGQGEINYEQYF.

This clonotype was found a few times. This sequence joins TRBV29-1 and TRBJ2-1; D possibly corresponds to TRBD2 (5 bases). The CDR3 is 14 residues long. CDR1 SQVTM and CDR2 ANQGSEA come from the germline V gene. This chain's CDR3 is CNALGGGGTSEQFF. The CDR3 DNA sequence: TGCAACGCCCTTGGCGGAGGCGGAACCAGTGAGCAGTTCTTC.

This clonotype occurred many times. This chain links TRBV28 with TRBJ1-4; TRBD1 might be the D (6 bases). Germline assignment: CDR1 MDHEN and CDR2 SYDVKM. Trimming removed 5 bases at V and 7 bases at J, with 17 bases between. The CDR3 consists of 15 residues. The CDR3, as DNA: TGTGCCAGCAGTATTTACAGGGCGGGTAGTGAAAAACTGTTTTTT. Amino acids: CASSIYRAGSEKLFF. Looking up the rest from reference TRBV28 and TRBJ1-4 gives the full variable domain: DVKVTQSSRYLVKRTGEKVFLECVQDMDHENMFWYRQDPGLGLRLIYFSYDVKMKEKGDIPEGYSVSREKKERFSLILESASTNQTSMYLCASSIYRAGSEKLFFGSGTQLSVL.

This clonotype was observed a few times. The chain uses TRBV6-2 or TRBV6-3 and TRBJ2-7; TRBD1 aligns across 7 bases. CDR1 MNHEY and CDR2 SVGEGT come from the germline V gene. V dropped 2 bases and J dropped 2; count of bases not matched to a gene: 3. This CDR3 region has 14 residues. In nucleotides, the CDR3 is TGTGCCAGCAGTTACGCCGGGACAGCCTACGAGCAGTACTTC. Encoded protein: CASSYAGTAYEQYF.

There are many counts of this clonotype. The V and J genes are TRBV5-1 and TRBJ2-7, with TRBD2 matching over 12 bases. The CDR3 is made up of 17 amino acids. Germline values: CDR1 SGHRS, CDR2 YFSETQ. After removal of 3 bases from V and 5 bases from J, the junction contained 12 bases not matched to a gene. The CDR3 loop is CASSSGTSGFGDDEQYF. In nucleotides, the CDR3 is TGCGCCAGCAGCTCAGGGACTAGCGGGTTCGGAGACGACGAGCAGTACTTC.